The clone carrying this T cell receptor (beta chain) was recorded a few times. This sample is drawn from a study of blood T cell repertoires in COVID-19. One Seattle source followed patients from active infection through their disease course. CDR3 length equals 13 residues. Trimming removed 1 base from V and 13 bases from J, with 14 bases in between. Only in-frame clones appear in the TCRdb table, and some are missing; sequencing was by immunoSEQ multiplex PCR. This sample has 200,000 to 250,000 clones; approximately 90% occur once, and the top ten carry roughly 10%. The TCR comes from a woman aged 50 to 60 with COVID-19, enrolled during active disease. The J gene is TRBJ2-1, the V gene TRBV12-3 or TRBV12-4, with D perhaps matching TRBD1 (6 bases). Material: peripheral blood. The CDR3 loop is CASSLETGEGQFF. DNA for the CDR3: TGTGCCAGCAGTTTAGAGACAGGCGAGGGACAGTTCTTC.